The 15 T cell receptor delta chains listed next were all sequenced from one sample in a study of Vδ1+ human thymocytes. Whole-study findings and limits: Thymic TRG and TRD repertoires appeared highly polyclonal.

These TCRs' antigens remain unknown. The template was reverse-transcribed extracted RNA. CDR3 amplicons came from multiplex PCR with pooled V-gene forward and constant-region reverse primers. TCRdb reanalysed the multiplex PCR reads via CATT. The sample contains 80,000 or so delta-chain clones, 30% to 45% of which appear only once. Sequenced sample: Vdelta1+ gamma-delta thymocytes from the thymus. Subset described: FACS-sorted CD3+ TCRalphabeta- TCRVdelta1+ TCRVdelta2- thymocytes. These receptor sequences come from a boy younger than two who had congenital heart surgery.

The chain uses TRDV1 and TRDJ2; D is uncertain. Germline V gene lookup returns CDR1 TSWWSYY and CDR2 QGS. V was trimmed by 2 bases and J by 0 bases, leaving 4 bases between them. This CDR3 has 14 residues. The CDR3 sequence is CALGEGPLTAQLFF. The CDR3 DNA sequence: TGTGCTCTTGGGGAAGGCCCTTTGACAGCACAACTCTTCTTT.

This clone was seen a few times. J is TRDJ1 and V is TRDV1; D may be TRDD2 (5 bases). There are 15 residues in the CDR3. With 0 bases removed from V and 6 bases from J, the gap between germline ends came to 14 bases. Per the germline V gene, CDR1 is TSWWSYY and CDR2 is QGS. In nucleotides, the CDR3 is TGTGCTCTTGGGGAACTCCTTCACTCCGCCCATAAACTCATCTTT. Amino acids: CALGELLHSAHKLIF.

About this clone: Other DNA sequences of this sample code for an identical CDR3. The chain uses TRDV1 and TRDJ1; no firm D call. The CDR3 is 16 residues long. The V gene's germline CDR1 is TSWWSYY and CDR2 QGS. V lost 0 bases, J lost 1 base, and 12 bases lay in between. The CDR3 DNA is TGTGCTCTTGGGGAACTGTATGGTGCTGGCACCGATAAACTCATCTTT. Amino acid sequence: CALGELYGAGTDKLIF.

The chain uses TRDV1 and TRDJ1, with 11 nucleotides matching TRDD3. The V segment lost 2 bases and the J segment 0 bases; nucleotides outside the gene matches: 26. The germline V gene encodes CDR1 TSWWSYY and CDR2 QGS. The CDR3 is made up of 24 amino acids. The CDR3 region has the DNA TGTGCTCTTGGGGAAAAGGGGGTTCGCACTTTCTTGGGGGATACGGAGCCATACACCGATAAACTCATCTTT. The encoded protein is CALGEKGVRTFLGDTEPYTDKLIF.

This clone was seen more than once but under ten times. The J gene is TRDJ1, the V gene TRDV2; TRDD3 agrees at 8 bases. The germline CDR1 and CDR2 sequences are GEAIGNYY and EKD. The CDR3 runs 16 residues. V shed 3 bases and J 0 bases; nucleotides not matched to a gene: 8. CDR3 nucleotide sequence: TGTGCCTGTGACGCCTTACTGGGGGGATACACCGATAAACTCATCTTT. This gives the protein CACDALLGGYTDKLIF.

The chain links TRDV1 to TRDJ1; 12 bases agree with TRDD3. Germline trimming cut 1 base from V and 1 base from J; bases unmatched to any gene: 16. CDR1 is TSWWSYY and CDR2 is QGS in the germline V gene. CDR3 length: 21 residues. CDR3 in amino acids: CALGEPDGSSPLGDTTDKLIF. The CDR3 region has the DNA TGTGCTCTTGGGGAACCCGATGGCTCCTCCCCACTGGGGGATACCACCGATAAACTCATCTTT.

This clone was seen more than once but under ten times. The J gene is TRDJ1, the V gene TRDV1, with 9 nucleotides matching TRDD3. The CDR3 is 24 amino acids. The germline CDR1 and CDR2 sequences are TSWWSYY and QGS. After removal of 1 base from V and 0 bases from J, the junction contained 27 bases not matched to a gene. The CDR3 here is CALGEPSPLRGLGDLPVHTDKLIF. The CDR3 nucleotides are TGTGCTCTTGGGGAACCCTCCCCCCTACGAGGACTGGGGGACCTCCCCGTCCACACCGATAAACTCATCTTT.

This clone was counted between two and nine times. At the DNA level, this CDR3 is encoded by other sequences in the same sample as well. The J gene is TRDJ1, the V gene TRDV1; D unresolved. Trimming took off 2 bases at V and 6 bases at J, with 7 bases between the two ends. Germline loops: CDR1 TSWWSYY, CDR2 QGS. CDR3 size: 12 residues. This CDR3 is CALGEEGHKLIF. CDR3 DNA: TGTGCTCTTGGGGAAGAGGGGCATAAACTCATCTTT.

V and J are TRDV1 and TRDJ1, with 7 bases identical to TRDD3. The CDR3 has 22 residues. Germline trimming cut 2 bases from V and 0 bases from J; bases unmatched to any gene: 24. CDR1 and CDR2 from the germline V gene are TSWWSYY and QGS. The CDR3 DNA is TGTGCTCTTGGGGAAGGGGGTGTACTGGGGACCTATACGCGGGTTTACACCGATAAACTCATCTTT. It specifies CALGEGGVLGTYTRVYTDKLIF.

The chain uses TRDV1 and TRDJ1; 8 nucleotides match TRDD3. The CDR3 runs 20 residues. After removal of 0 bases from V and 2 bases from J, the junction contained 17 bases not matched to a gene. CDR1 and CDR2 from the germline V gene are TSWWSYY and QGS. CDR3 in amino acids: CALGELPRSYAWGSTDKLIF. CDR3 bases: TGTGCTCTTGGGGAACTTCCTAGGTCCTACGCCTGGGGGAGTACCGATAAACTCATCTTT.

This clone was observed a handful of times. Other nucleotide sequences in the sample specify the same CDR3. The chain has TRDV1 and TRDJ1; D remains unclear. Trimming cost V 0 bases and J 0 bases, with 5 bases left between them. There are 14 residues in the CDR3. Germline lookup yields CDR1 TSWWSYY and CDR2 QGS. The chain's CDR3 is CALGELGYTDKLIF. DNA of the CDR3: TGTGCTCTTGGGGAACTTGGTTACACCGATAAACTCATCTTT.

Note on this clone: Other DNA sequences from this sample encode an identical CDR3 as well. The chain carries TRDV1 and TRDJ1; 13 bases align to TRDD3. V was pared by 7 bases and J by 0 bases, with 17 bases of the junction left unmatched. The CDR3 consists of 20 residues. Looked up from germline, CDR1 is TSWWSYY and CDR2 is QGS. The CDR3: CALAQTTRTGGYAYTDKLIF. CDR3 DNA: TGTGCTCTTGCGCAGACAACGCGGACTGGGGGATACGCGTACACCGATAAACTCATCTTT.

This clone was found a few times. This CDR3 is also generated by other DNA sequences in the sample. This chain connects TRDV2 to TRDJ1, with D hard to call. The germline V and J ends were trimmed by 0 bases and 0 bases, with 7 bases remaining between them. The CDR3 has 14 residues. The germline gives CDR1 GEAIGNYY, CDR2 EKD. DNA for the CDR3: TGTGCCTGTGACACCGGAGAATACACCGATAAACTCATCTTT. Amino acid sequence: CACDTGEYTDKLIF.

The chain employs TRDV1 and TRDJ1; 13 positions agree with TRDD3. The trim removed 1 base at V and 4 bases at J, leaving 12 bases unmatched. There are 19 residues in the CDR3. Germline-derived CDR1 and CDR2 are TSWWSYY and QGS. In DNA form, the CDR3 reads TGTGCTCTTGGGGAACGAGCCCATCACTGGGGGATACGGAACGATAAACTCATCTTT. Translating it yields CALGERAHHWGIRNDKLIF.

J is TRDJ1 and V is TRDV2; TRDD3 aligns across 12 bases. CDR1 GEAIGNYY and CDR2 EKD come from the germline V gene. J was trimmed by 2 bases and V by 0 bases; bases with no gene match: 12. This CDR3 contains 19 residues. CDR3 nucleotides: TGTGCCTGTGACACCGACACTGGGGGATACAAGGTAAAGACCGATAAACTCATCTTT. Translation gives CACDTDTGGYKVKTDKLIF.